These 20 T cell receptor beta chains share one sample of origin, sequenced in a study of shared T cell receptors in the human thymus (dated by TCRdb to about 2021). Library creation used the immunoSEQ multiplex PCR assay. The table was pulled from immuneACCESS by TCRdb, which kept in-frame rearrangements only. Such tables lose some clones; where checked, under half of the loss comes from unresolved V genes, and the rest has no known cause. Here the sample has roughly 410,000 clones; 95% occur a single time. Approximately 0.02% of the sample lies in the top ten. Sequencing input: thymocytes. Receptors were obtained from a human donor.

The chain couples TRBV7-9 to TRBJ2-7; 10 bases map to TRBD1. The CDR3 runs 16 residues. Germline V CDR1 and CDR2: SEHNR, FQNEAQ (reference sequence). V was pared by 3 bases and J by 3 bases, with 8 bases of the junction left unmatched. In nucleotides, the CDR3 is TGTGCCAGCAGCTTCTCCGGGACAGGGGTTCGCTACGAGCAGTACTTC. Protein product: CASSFSGTGVRYEQYF.

This chain connects TRBV6-5 to TRBJ1-5; D call uncertain. In germline, CDR1 is MNHEY, CDR2 SVGAGI. There are 14 residues in the CDR3. V was clipped by 4 bases and J by 6 bases, with 13 bases between them. The CDR3 here is CASSWTVRGQPQHF. CDR3 nucleotides: TGTGCCAGCAGTTGGACGGTTCGTGGTCAGCCCCAGCATTTT.

The chain joins TRBV7-2 to TRBJ2-1; TRBD2 agrees at 11 bases. Germline V gene lookup returns CDR1 SGHTA and CDR2 FQGNSA. V shed 5 bases, J shed 10 bases, and the junction held 10 bases outside the gene matches. The CDR3 covers 15 residues. CDR3 sequence (DNA): TGTGCCAGCAGCCCTAGCGGGGGGAAGATGGGGGAGCAGTTCTTC. This gives the protein CASSPSGGKMGEQFF.

The chain has TRBV4-1 and TRBJ2-2; D is unresolved. With 1 base removed from V and 4 bases from J, the gap between germline ends came to 16 bases. CDR1 MGHRA and CDR2 YSYEKL come from the germline V gene. This CDR3 is built from 17 residues. DNA for the CDR3: TGCGCCAGCAGCCAAGGACTTACCGGCCGTAGCACCGGGGAGCTGTTTTTT. This codes for CASSQGLTGRSTGELFF.

The CDR3 DNA is TGCGCCAGCAGCCAAGGCCCCTCGGAAGCGGGAGGGCCTGAAGATACGCAGTATTTT. Encoded protein: CASSQGPSEAGGPEDTQYF. V usage is TRBV4-3 and J usage is TRBJ2-3; 10 nucleotides agree with TRBD2. The CDR3 has 19 amino acids. Germline-derived CDR1 and CDR2 are LGHNA and YSLEER. J gave up 5 bases and V 1 base, and 15 bases lay outside the gene matches.

This sequence joins TRBV30 and TRBJ2-1; TRBD2 matches at 7 bases. With V trimmed by 2 bases and J by 3 bases, 10 bases remained unmatched. Germline V gene data show CDR1 as GTSNPN and CDR2 as SVGIG (reference sequence). The length of the CDR3 is 16 residues. Written as DNA, the CDR3 is TGTGCCTGGAGTTTGAGAGCGGGATCTAACTACAATGAGCAGTTCTTC. The encoded protein is CAWSLRAGSNYNEQFF.

V usage is TRBV29-1 and J usage is TRBJ2-5; D might be TRBD1 or TRBD2, each matching 5 bases. V lost 1 base and J lost 5, with 14 bases in between. The CDR3 covers 14 residues. The V gene's germline CDR1 is SQVTM and CDR2 ANQGSEA. CDR3 sequence reads: CSVEGQGPRETQYF. The CDR3, as DNA: TGCAGCGTTGAAGGTCAGGGACCAAGGGAGACCCAGTACTTC.

The rearrangement links TRBV27 to TRBJ2-7, with 7 bases lining up with TRBD1. Germline CDR1 MNHEY, CDR2 SMNVEV (reference sequence). With 3 bases clipped from V and 1 base from J, the junction kept 12 bases outside the gene matches. The CDR3 length is 17 residues. CDR3 sequence (DNA): TGTGCCAGCAGTTTCACCTCCCCCCGACAGGGTTCCTACGAGCAGTACTTC. It specifies CASSFTSPRQGSYEQYF.

The rearrangement joins TRBV19 to TRBJ1-5; possible D gene TRBD1, 5 bases. Germline CDR1 reads LNHDA; CDR2 reads SQIVND (reference sequence). This CDR3 is 13 amino acids long. V lost 3 bases and J lost 9, with 12 bases in between. The chain's CDR3 is CASSMGTRGPQHF. The CDR3 bases are TGTGCCAGTAGTATGGGTACAAGGGGGCCCCAGCATTTT. Looking up the rest from reference TRBV19 and TRBJ1-5 gives the full variable domain: DGGITQSPKYLFRKEGQNVTLSCEQNLNHDAMYWYRQDPGQGLRLIYYSQIVNDFQKGDIAEGYSVSREKKESFPLTVTSAQKNPTAFYLCASSMGTRGPQHFGDGTRLSIL.

The chain recombines TRBV6-4 with TRBJ2-7, with TRBD1 matching 7 bases. The length of the CDR3 is 15 residues. After removal of 4 bases from V and 4 bases from J, the junction contained 10 bases not matched to a gene. In germline, CDR1 is MRHNA, CDR2 SNTAGT. The CDR3 loop is CASSAEPGQPYEQYF. In nucleotides, the CDR3 is TGTGCCAGCAGTGCCGAACCGGGACAGCCATACGAGCAGTACTTC.

This chain uses TRBV4-1 with TRBJ1-5; D not resolved. Trimming stripped 0 bases from V and 1 base from J, with 10 bases between. The CDR3 is 16 residues long. CDR1 is MGHRA, CDR2 YSYEKL, per germline. This CDR3 is CASSQDKDLSNQPQHF. The CDR3 DNA sequence: TGCGCCAGCAGCCAAGATAAAGATTTAAGCAATCAGCCCCAGCATTTT.

The chain employs TRBV28 and TRBJ1-2; 7 nucleotides line up with TRBD1. CDR1 is MDHEN and CDR2 is SYDVKM in the germline V gene. V dropped 3 bases and J dropped 4; count of bases not matched to a gene: 5. There are 14 residues in the CDR3. CDR3 in amino acids: CASSLRGLSYGYTF. The CDR3 DNA follows: TGTGCCAGCAGTTTGAGGGGGCTGAGCTATGGCTACACCTTC.

The rearrangement links TRBV9 to TRBJ2-6; the match to TRBD1 covers 8 bases. The germline V gene encodes CDR1 SGDLS and CDR2 YYNGEE. The CDR3 runs to 23 residues. The V and J ends lost 1 base and 0 bases, in that order; junction bases with no gene match: 21. The CDR3 DNA is TGTGCCAGCAGCGTATACCCCCCCCCGACAGGGGAGCTTTCGAGCTCTGGGGCCAACGTCCTGACTTTC. It translates to CASSVYPPPTGELSSSGANVLTF.

The chain recombines TRBV4-1 with TRBJ2-2; maybe TRBD2 (5 bases). The CDR3 has 17 amino acids. Germline V gene lookup returns CDR1 MGHRA and CDR2 YSYEKL. V was clipped by 1 base and J by 7 bases, with 19 bases between them. The CDR3, as DNA: TGCGCCAGCAGCCAAGGGTATCGGGGTCCGAGTAGCGGGGAGCTGTTTTTT. This sequence encodes CASSQGYRGPSSGELFF.

This chain joins TRBV12-5 and TRBJ1-2; D remains ambiguous. This CDR3 region has 17 residues. Germline-derived CDR1 and CDR2 are LGHNT and FRNRAP. V lost 0 bases, J lost 8 bases, and 22 bases lay in between. CDR3 in DNA: TGTGCTAGTGGTTTGGTAGAGCGGATCAACGCTTCAGGAGGCTACACCTTC. Translation gives CASGLVERINASGGYTF.

V usage is TRBV14 and J usage is TRBJ2-3; weak D call: TRBD2 (5 bases). Trimming removed 2 bases from V and 3 bases from J, with 9 bases in between. Germline CDR1 is SGHDN and CDR2 is FVKESK. The CDR3 has 14 amino acids. The CDR3 nucleotides read TGTGCCAGCAGCCAACCACGGGGTACAGATACGCAGTATTTT. Protein product: CASSQPRGTDTQYF.

The chain has TRBV4-3 and TRBJ2-5; D might be TRBD2 (7 bases). V shed 0 bases and J shed 4 bases, with 12 bases lying between them. Germline CDR1 is LGHNA and CDR2 is YSLEER. The CDR3 totals 15 residues. As DNA, the CDR3 is TGCGCCAGCAGCCAAGATCTCGGGGGGCCAGAGACCCAGTACTTC. Amino acids: CASSQDLGGPETQYF.

V is TRBV5-6 and J is TRBJ2-1; 7 bases agree with TRBD2. Germline CDR1 SGHDT, CDR2 YYEEEE. After removal of 2 bases from V and 5 bases from J, the junction contained 7 bases not matched to a gene. The CDR3 has 15 residues. CDR3 DNA: TGTGCCAGCAGCTTCGGCGGGAGTGGCGACAATGAGCAGTTCTTC. Amino acid sequence: CASSFGGSGDNEQFF. Full variable domain (outside the CDR3, taken from reference TRBV5-6 and TRBJ2-1): DAGVTQSPTHLIKTRGQQVTLRCSPKSGHDTVSWYQQALGQGPQFIFQYYEEEERQRGNFPDRFSGHQFPNYSSELNVNALLLGDSALYLCASSFGGSGDNEQFFGPGTRLTVL.

The chain links TRBV14 to TRBJ2-3; 11 nucleotides match TRBD2. After removal of 0 bases from V and 7 bases from J, the junction contained 12 bases not matched to a gene. Germline V gene data show CDR1 as SGHDN and CDR2 as FVKESK. This CDR3 is built from 18 residues. The CDR3: CASSQDGRTASGRYTQYF. The CDR3 bases are TGTGCCAGCAGCCAAGATGGACGGACGGCTAGCGGGAGGTATACGCAGTATTTT. Complete variable domain (other parts from reference TRBV14 and TRBJ2-3): EAGVTQFPSHSVIEKGQTVTLRCDPISGHDNLYWYRRVMGKEIKFLLHFVKESKQDESGMPNNRFLAERTGGTYSTLKVQPAELEDSGVYFCASSQDGRTASGRYTQYFGPGTRLTVL.

The CDR3 loop is CASSPKATNEKLFF. The CDR3 coding sequence is TGCGCCAGCAGCCCTAAAGCAACTAATGAAAAACTGTTTTTT. This chain links TRBV5-1 with TRBJ1-4; D uncertain. V lost 4 bases to trimming and J lost 0 bases, with 7 bases between them. The germline gives CDR1 SGHRS, CDR2 YFSETQ. The CDR3 runs 14 residues.